This TCR beta chain emerged from a study of blood T cell repertoires in COVID-19 (dated by TCRdb to the early 2020s). Notes on the research overall: Samples covering the acute and convalescent phases of COVID-19 were provided by collaborators in the United States, Italy and Spain. The prospective study material was composed of cDNA or gDNA derived from T cells, B-cell-depleted T cells, or PBMCs. The dataset comprised deeply sampled blood TCRbeta repertoires from subjects exposed to, actively infected with, or recovered from COVID-19. The repertoires were released in a freely available public database intended as a resource for research on the immune response to SARS-CoV-2. Samples were obtained from the ongoing ImmuneRACE study (first 160 participants) and from over a thousand subjects provided by 6 global collaborators. The sample metadata nearly always contained a de-identified subject ID, COVID-19 status, age in years and sex. Where HLA class I and class II types were available, the types were taken from metadata supplied by the sample provider, not from assay-based typing. Paper-wide results and their limitations: How much clinical and demographic metadata was included differed by source and by participant, and the metadata was provided uncurated.

CDR1 and CDR2 are drawn from the germline V gene: SGHTA, FQGNSA. The junction shows trimming of 5 bases on V and 0 bases on J, plus 10 bases between the germline ends. The CDR3 covers 14 residues, taking in both the cysteine and the phenylalanine. Only the CDR3 portion is preserved as DNA: 42 bases, with reading frame beginning at the first base. Participants in the prospective study were enrolled through a virtual design, were aged roughly 18 to 100 years, and lived in some 24 United States geographic areas. Cohort assignment in the prospective study relied on participant-reported clinical history from a screening survey and a study questionnaire. Recovered participants in ImmuneRACE Cohort 3 were defined by two consecutive negative NP/OP PCR tests, clearance by a healthcare professional, or resolution of symptoms. Mobile phlebotomists in the prospective study collected whole blood, serum and a nasopharyngeal or oropharyngeal swab from every participant. Prospective study participants could optionally give additional blood draws and questionnaires over an approximately two-month period. Blood samples from the prospective study were shipped frozen or at room temperature prior to DNA extraction.

This clone was detected once. Its antigen is currently not known. No qualities accompany the bases; no much larger clone lies one base away. The immunoSEQ Assay, a bias-controlled multiplex PCR, was used to amplify TCRbeta CDR3 regions from genomic DNA. As for how the authors treated the data: The number of nucleated cells in each sample was estimated from the amplification of reference gene primers within the assay. Sequence reads were collapsed and filtered to measure the absolute abundance of every unique TCRbeta CDR3 rearrangement. For each sample, productive Simpson clonality was calculated as the square root of Simpson's diversity index across productive rearrangements. TCRdb limited this immuneACCESS table to in-frame rearrangements with V and J called. A share of clones is missing; checked studies link under half to unresolved V genes, and the rest is unexplained. That table furnishes V, J and clone size, whereas the DNA furnished D and trimming. The sample includes 200,000 to 250,000 clones, with around nine tenths observed a single time. The ten top clones hold approximately 1.7% of the sample.

The V and J segments used are TRBV7-2 and TRBJ1-1; TRBD1 is perhaps the D gene, given 6 matching bases. Sequenced sample: PBMCs or T cells enriched from blood (not recorded which). This sequence originates from a woman aged 45-60 years who had recovered from COVID-19. The CDR3 protein: CASSPDSMNTEAFF. The sequenced DNA: TGTGCCAGCAGCCCGGACAGTATGAACACTGAAGCTTTCTTT.